This T cell receptor (beta chain) was sequenced for a study of blood T cell repertoires in COVID-19. Overall study: Acute-phase and convalescent COVID-19 samples originated in the United States, Italy and Spain. T cells, B-cell-depleted T cells, or PBMCs provided the cDNA or gDNA that served as material.

CDR3 length: 16 residues. Germline assignment: CDR1 LNHDA and CDR2 SQIVND (reference sequence). V was pared by 9 bases and J by 0 bases, with 20 bases between. Authors' methods: Estimated nucleated cell counts came from reference gene primer amplification. Some clones are missing from TCRdb's copy, which holds only in-frame ones; the method was immunoSEQ multiplex PCR. D and trimming were read from the DNA, whereas the V and J calls and clone size are those reported in that table. The table includes approximately 230,000 clones, about 90% detected once. The clonotype originates from a man older than 75 with acute or convalescent COVID-19. The V gene is TRBV19, the J gene TRBJ1-1; the D gene is possibly TRBD1 (5 bases). Sequenced input: peripheral blood. The CDR3 region has the DNA TGTGCCAGCCAACCCGGGGGAGGGCAGATGAACACTGAAGCTTTCTTT. This translates into CASQPGGGQMNTEAFF.